This TCR beta chain derives from a study of CD8+ T cells in alopecia areata. About the study: In an open-label trial, patients got 5 to 10 mg tofacitinib twice daily.

For this clone: Antigen unknown.

cDNA serving as the sequencing template came from extracted, reverse transcribed RNA. Profiling relied on immunoSEQ multiplex PCR, and the TCRdb table lists in-frame clones only, not all of them. This table holds 200,000 or so clones, approximately 40% found once. Findings and limits, study-wide: One nonresponder leaves baseline CD8+ expansion's link to response uncertain. Many expanded lesional clones remained in scalp and blood on tofacitinib. Researchers report lesional scalp, most notably alopecia totalis/universalis, outstripped normal scalp in clonality.

The V and J ends lost 0 bases and 4 bases respectively, with 7 bases between them. Germline assignment: CDR1 SGHRS and CDR2 YFSETQ. This CDR3 is 13 amino acids long. As for treatment: oral pan-JAK inhibitor, 5-10 mg twice daily. This material consisted of CD4+ T cells sorted from blood, taken at approximately week 36, from a patient treated with tofacitinib. The sequence was collected from a human donor with alopecia areata. The chain uses TRBV5-1 and TRBJ1-2, with no clear D. The CDR3 loop is CASSLEAIYGYTF. The CDR3 nucleotides are TGCGCCAGCAGCTTGGAAGCCATCTATGGCTACACCTTC.